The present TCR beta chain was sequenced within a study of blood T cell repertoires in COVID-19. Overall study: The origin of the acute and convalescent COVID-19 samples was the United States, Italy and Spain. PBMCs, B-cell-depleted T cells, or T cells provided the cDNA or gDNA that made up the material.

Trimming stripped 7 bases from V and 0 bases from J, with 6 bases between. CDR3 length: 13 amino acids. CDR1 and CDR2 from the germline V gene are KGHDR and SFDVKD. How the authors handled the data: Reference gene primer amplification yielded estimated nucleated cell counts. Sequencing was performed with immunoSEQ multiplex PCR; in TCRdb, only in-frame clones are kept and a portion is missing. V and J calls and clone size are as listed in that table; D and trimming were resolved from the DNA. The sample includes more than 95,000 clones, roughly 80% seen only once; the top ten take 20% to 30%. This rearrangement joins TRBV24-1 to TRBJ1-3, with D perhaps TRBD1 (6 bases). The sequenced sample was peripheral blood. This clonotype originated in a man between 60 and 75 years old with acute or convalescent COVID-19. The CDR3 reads CATRGASGNTIYF. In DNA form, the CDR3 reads TGTGCCACCAGGGGGGCCTCTGGAAACACCATATATTTT.